This T cell receptor (beta chain) was observed in a study of T cells expressing NK-cell markers. Whole-study findings and limits: Leadership of the CD3+CD56-NKG2C+ fraction also belonged to these clonotypes in four donors. Expanded NKG2C+ T cell clones were not confirmed as HCMV-specific.

From its re-call of the 5' RACE reads, TCRdb lists each CDR3 protein once, without DNA. Recorded for this sample: approximately 110,000 distinct CDR3 sequences. About this clonotype itself: Its specificity is unknown.

CDR1 is SEHNR, CDR2 FQNEAQ, per germline (reference sequence). The CDR3 spans 15 residues. Material: blood T cells: a sorted CD56 or NKG2C T cell subset, CD4+ or CD8+ T cells, or bulk PBMC T cells (not recorded which). This receptor was obtained from a woman between 18 and 69 years old in good health. V is TRBV7-9 and J is TRBJ2-7. The CDR3 is CASTHPTRTWGEQYF.